The 20 T cell receptor beta chains presented below share a single source sample, sequenced in a study of vaccination effects on CD4 cells after COVID-19. Antigen-specific CD4+ T cells were first expanded with viral peptide pools by the ViraFEST assay and only then sequenced. When around nine days of culture had elapsed, CD4+ T cells were isolated. Having tested negative for nucleocapsid antibodies, the vaccine recipients showed no prior SARS-CoV-2 infection. TCRdb's table, derived via immunoSEQ multiplex PCR, lists solely in-frame clones and lacks some. The sample shows approximately 44,000 clones, roughly 70% of them seen only once. These TCRs' antigens remain unknown. The sequenced sample was CD4+ T cells from PBMCs cultured with HCoV-OC43 spike peptides, obtained before COVID-19 vaccination. Subset given: HCoV-OC43 spike overlapping peptide pool stimulation. These receptors originate from a human donor who received a COVID-19 vaccine.

Only a few counts were recorded for this clone. The V call is TRBV7-2, the J call TRBJ2-1; D perhaps matches TRBD2 (6 bases). The CDR3 is 14 amino acids. V lost 7 bases to trimming and J lost 4 bases, with 14 bases between them. Germline V gene sequence: CDR1 SGHTA, CDR2 FQGNSA. The CDR3, as DNA: TGTGCCAGCACCCGGGGTAGCGGATACAATGAGCAGTTCTTC. Protein: CASTRGSGYNEQFF.

The CDR3 loop reads CASSLGIGGRGYNEQFF. The CDR3 DNA reads TGTGCCAGCAGCTTAGGGATCGGGGGCCGGGGGTACAATGAGCAGTTCTTC. This rearrangement joins TRBV11-3 to TRBJ2-1; possibly TRBD1 or TRBD2 for D (6 bases each). V was shortened by 1 base and J by 4 bases, with 17 bases between the two germline ends. Germline V lookup: CDR1 SGHNT, CDR2 YENEEA. The CDR3 covers 17 residues.

This clone was detected a few times. The chain combines TRBV5-3 with TRBJ1-5, with D unresolved. TRBV5-3 is identified as an open reading frame with a role that is uncertain. This CDR3 contains 18 residues. Trimming removed 2 bases from V and 0 bases from J, with 18 bases in between. CDR3 loop: CARSFLYSAADSNQPQHF. CDR3 coding DNA: TGTGCCAGAAGCTTTTTGTACTCCGCTGCGGATAGCAATCAGCCCCAGCATTTT.

This rearrangement joins TRBV7-2 to TRBJ2-7; D uncertain. This CDR3 contains 12 residues. CDR1 is SGHTA and CDR2 is FQGNSA in the germline V gene. Trimming stripped 4 bases from V and 2 bases from J, with 6 bases between. The CDR3 DNA reads TGTGCCAGCAGCTCCTACCCCTACGAGCAGTACTTC. Its translation is CASSSYPYEQYF.

This clone was found once. The rearrangement links TRBV7-2 to TRBJ1-4; TRBD1 matches at 7 bases. V lost 5 bases, J lost 2 bases, and 2 bases stayed unmatched. The CDR3 sequence is 14 residues long. Germline V CDR1 and CDR2: SGHTA, FQGNSA. CDR3 nucleotide sequence: TGTGCCAGCAGCGCCAGGGGGACTAATGAAAAACTGTTTTTT. This sequence encodes CASSARGTNEKLFF.

The chain couples TRBV3-1 (or the pseudogene TRBV3-2) to TRBJ2-1; the match to TRBD2 covers 10 bases. In germline, CDR1 is LGHDT, CDR2 YNNKEL (reference sequence). V shed 4 bases and J 9 bases; nucleotides not matched to a gene: 12. This CDR3 contains 16 residues. This CDR3 reads CASSPGASGGAREQFF. Written as DNA, the CDR3 is TGTGCCAGCAGCCCTGGGGCAAGCGGGGGGGCGCGTGAGCAGTTCTTC.

The chain is built from TRBV29-1 and TRBJ1-2, with D unclear. V gave up 1 base and J gave up 7 bases, with 13 bases separating them. In germline, CDR1 is SQVTM, CDR2 ANQGSEA. This CDR3 has 13 residues. The chain's CDR3 is CSVEGQTGGGYTF. CDR3 sequence (DNA): TGCAGCGTTGAAGGACAAACTGGAGGTGGCTACACCTTC.

This clone came up once. V and J are TRBV28 and TRBJ2-5, with D perhaps TRBD2 (5 bases). The CDR3 is made up of 13 amino acids. The germline V gene has CDR1 MDHEN and CDR2 SYDVKM. V shed 6 bases and J shed 4 bases, with 12 bases lying between them. The CDR3 loop reads CASSIGNRETQYF. The DNA for the CDR3 is TGTGCCAGCAGCATCGGGAACAGAGAGACCCAGTACTTC.

The chain joins TRBV7-2 to TRBJ2-7; the match to TRBD1 covers 9 bases. This CDR3 is built from 15 residues. V was clipped by 6 bases and J by 3 bases; unmatched bases: 9. The germline V gene has CDR1 SGHTA and CDR2 FQGNSA. This chain's CDR3 is CASSRPGTGIYEQYF. Written as DNA, the CDR3 is TGTGCCAGCAGTCGCCCCGGGACAGGGATCTACGAGCAGTACTTC. Filled out from reference TRBV7-2 and TRBJ2-7, the complete variable domain reads GAGVSQSPSNKVTEKGKDVELRCDPISGHTALYWYRQSLGQGLEFLIYFQGNSAPDKSGLPSDRFSAERTGGSVSTLTIQRTQQEDSAVYLCASSRPGTGIYEQYFGPGTRLTVT.

V and J are TRBV3-1 (or the pseudogene TRBV3-2) and TRBJ1-1; D is ambiguous. V gave up 1 base and J gave up 3 bases, with 6 bases separating them. There are 13 residues in the CDR3. Germline CDR1 reads LGHDT; CDR2 reads YNNKEL (reference sequence). CDR3: CASSQGMHTEAFF. CDR3 coding DNA: TGTGCCAGCAGCCAAGGGATGCACACTGAAGCTTTCTTT.

The chain recombines TRBV6-5 with TRBJ2-7; TRBD1 matches 10 bases. The CDR3 covers 14 residues. J gave up 3 bases and V 8 bases, and 7 bases lay outside the gene matches. Germline V lookup: CDR1 MNHEY, CDR2 SVGAGI. The CDR3 spells CASHRGTGVYEQYF. The CDR3 DNA sequence: TGTGCCAGCCATCGGGGGACAGGGGTCTACGAGCAGTACTTC.

This chain connects TRBV9 to TRBJ1-2; D is uncertain. V dropped 0 bases and J dropped 5 bases, with 8 bases sitting between them. Looked up from germline, CDR1 is SGDLS and CDR2 is YYNGEE. CDR3 length equals 13 residues. The CDR3, as DNA: TGTGCCAGCAGCGTAGGACGGCTTTATGGCTACACCTTC. Encoded protein: CASSVGRLYGYTF.

The sample holds one count of this clone. The rearrangement links TRBV12-3 or TRBV12-4 to TRBJ1-2; a weak D match, TRBD1 (6 bases). The CDR3 spans 12 residues. Between the trimmed V and J ends, which lost 6 bases and 2 bases, there was a span of 7 bases. CDR3: CASSDRNYGYTF. CDR3 in DNA: TGTGCCAGCAGCGACAGGAACTATGGCTACACCTTC.

V gene TRBV5-1 combines with J gene TRBJ2-1; 8 nucleotides match TRBD2. V lost 0 bases, J lost 10 bases, and 3 bases stayed unmatched. The CDR3 is made up of 13 amino acids. CDR1 and CDR2 (germline): SGHRS, YFSETQ. In DNA form, the CDR3 reads TGCGCCAGCAGCTTGGAGGTAGCGGGGGAGCAGTTCTTC. Residues: CASSLEVAGEQFF.

V usage is TRBV19 and J usage is TRBJ2-1; D is perhaps TRBD2 (5 bases). Looked up from germline, CDR1 is LNHDA and CDR2 is SQIVND (reference sequence). This CDR3 contains 15 residues. The V end was cut by 8 bases, the J end by 0 bases, with 14 bases between. The CDR3 sequence: CASREQISSYNEQFF. CDR3 in DNA: TGTGCCAGTCGGGAACAGATAAGCTCCTACAATGAGCAGTTCTTC.

The chain employs TRBV18 and TRBJ2-4; 7 bases map to TRBD2. Germline values: CDR1 KGHSH, CDR2 LQKENI. V gave up 2 bases and J gave up 0 bases; unmatched junction bases: 1. CDR3 size: 15 residues. The CDR3 nucleotides read TGTGCCAGCTCACCAGGGGGGGAAGCCAAAAACATTCAGTACTTC. This gives the protein CASSPGGEAKNIQYF.

The rearrangement links TRBV7-8 to TRBJ2-1, with 14 bases fitting TRBD2. Germline trimming cut 5 bases from V and 10 bases from J; bases unmatched to any gene: 7. Germline loops: CDR1 SGHVS, CDR2 FQNEAQ. This CDR3 spans 15 amino acids. The DNA of the CDR3 is TGTGCCAGCAGCCTGACTAGCGGGGGGGTAAGGGAGCAGTTCTTC. This codes for CASSLTSGGVREQFF.

This clone showed up just a few times. The genes are TRBV4-1 and TRBJ1-6, with a tentative D call TRBD1 (5 bases). Trimming removed 4 bases from V and 9 bases from J, with 16 bases in between. The length of the CDR3 is 15 residues. The germline V gene encodes CDR1 MGHRA and CDR2 YSYEKL. CDR3 protein: CASSLVQGLGSPLHF. CDR3 DNA: TGCGCCAGCAGCCTAGTTCAGGGCCTCGGTTCACCCCTCCACTTT.

This chain uses TRBV6-5 with TRBJ1-2, with D possibly matching TRBD1 (6 bases). CDR3 length equals 15 residues. Trimming removed 0 bases from V and 6 bases from J, with 14 bases in between. Germline V gives CDR1 MNHEY, CDR2 SVGAGI. CDR3 residues: CASSYSMRGQNGYTF. As DNA, the CDR3 is TGTGCCAGCAGTTACTCGATGCGGGGACAAAATGGCTACACCTTC.

The CDR3 region is CASSLFQQETQYF. As DNA, the CDR3 is TGTGCCAGCAGCTTGTTCCAACAAGAGACCCAGTACTTC. The chain links TRBV5-6 to TRBJ2-5; no reliable D call. CDR1 and CDR2 from the germline V gene are SGHDT and YYEEEE. This CDR3 contains 13 residues. Between the trimmed V and J ends, which lost 1 base and 2 bases, there was a span of 6 bases.